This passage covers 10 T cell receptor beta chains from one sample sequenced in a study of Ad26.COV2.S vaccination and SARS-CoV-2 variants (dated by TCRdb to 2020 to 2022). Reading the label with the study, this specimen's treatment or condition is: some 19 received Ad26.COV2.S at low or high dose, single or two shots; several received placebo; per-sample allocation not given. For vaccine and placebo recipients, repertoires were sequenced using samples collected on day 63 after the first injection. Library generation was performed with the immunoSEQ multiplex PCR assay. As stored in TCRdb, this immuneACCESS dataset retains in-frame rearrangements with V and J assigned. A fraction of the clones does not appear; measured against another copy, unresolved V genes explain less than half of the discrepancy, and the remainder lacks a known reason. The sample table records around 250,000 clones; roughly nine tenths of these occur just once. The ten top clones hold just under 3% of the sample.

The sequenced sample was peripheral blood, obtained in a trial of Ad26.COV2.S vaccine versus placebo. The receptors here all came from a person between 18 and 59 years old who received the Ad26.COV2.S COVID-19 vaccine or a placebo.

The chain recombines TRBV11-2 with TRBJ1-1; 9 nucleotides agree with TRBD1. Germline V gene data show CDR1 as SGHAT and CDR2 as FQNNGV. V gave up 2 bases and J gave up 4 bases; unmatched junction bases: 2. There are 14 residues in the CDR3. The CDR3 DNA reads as TGTGCCAGCAGCTTACTGACAGGGGGCACTGAAGCTTTCTTT. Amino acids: CASSLLTGGTEAFF.

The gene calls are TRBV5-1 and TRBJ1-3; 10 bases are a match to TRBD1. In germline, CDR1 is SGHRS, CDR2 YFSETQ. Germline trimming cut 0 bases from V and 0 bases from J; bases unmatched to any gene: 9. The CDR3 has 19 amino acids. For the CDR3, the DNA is TGCGCCAGCAGCTTGGCCGGGACAGGGGCCAAAGACTCTGGAAACACCATATATTTT. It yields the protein CASSLAGTGAKDSGNTIYF.

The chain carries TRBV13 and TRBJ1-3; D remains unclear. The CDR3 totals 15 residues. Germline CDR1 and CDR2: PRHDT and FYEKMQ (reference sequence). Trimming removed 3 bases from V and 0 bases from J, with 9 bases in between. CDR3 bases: TGTGCCAGCAGCTTTGGTCCAGGCTCTGGAAACACCATATATTTT. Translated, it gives CASSFGPGSGNTIYF.

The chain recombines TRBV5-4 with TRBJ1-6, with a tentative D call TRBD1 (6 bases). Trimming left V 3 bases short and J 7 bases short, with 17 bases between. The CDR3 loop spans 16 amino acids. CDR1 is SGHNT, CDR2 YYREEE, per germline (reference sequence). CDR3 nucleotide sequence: TGTGCCAGCAGCTCCCCGACGGGGGGGGCGAATTCACCCCTCCACTTT. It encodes CASSSPTGGANSPLHF.

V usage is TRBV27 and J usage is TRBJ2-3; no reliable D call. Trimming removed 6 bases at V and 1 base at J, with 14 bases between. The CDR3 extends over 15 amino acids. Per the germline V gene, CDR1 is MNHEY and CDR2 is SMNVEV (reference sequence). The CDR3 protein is CASRPHWDGTDTQYF. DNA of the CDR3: TGTGCCAGCAGACCCCATTGGGATGGCACAGATACGCAGTATTTT.

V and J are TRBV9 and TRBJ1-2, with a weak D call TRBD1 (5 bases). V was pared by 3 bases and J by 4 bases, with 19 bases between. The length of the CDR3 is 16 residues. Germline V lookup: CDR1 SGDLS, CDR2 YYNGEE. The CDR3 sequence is CASSAPYLQDSYGYTF. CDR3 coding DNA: TGTGCCAGCAGCGCGCCTTACCTACAGGATAGCTATGGCTACACCTTC.

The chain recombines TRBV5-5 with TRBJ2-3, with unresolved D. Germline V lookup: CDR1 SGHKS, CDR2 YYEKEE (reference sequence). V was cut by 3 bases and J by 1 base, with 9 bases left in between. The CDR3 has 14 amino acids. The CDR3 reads CASSSEVGTDTQYF. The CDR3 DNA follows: TGTGCCAGCAGCTCTGAGGTCGGCACAGATACGCAGTATTTT.

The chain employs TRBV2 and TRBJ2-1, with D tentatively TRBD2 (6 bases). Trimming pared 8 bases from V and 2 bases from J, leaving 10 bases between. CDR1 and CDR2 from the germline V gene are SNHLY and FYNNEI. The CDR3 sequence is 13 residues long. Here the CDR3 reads CASERAPYNEQFF. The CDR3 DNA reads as TGTGCCAGCGAGCGGGCTCCCTACAATGAGCAGTTCTTC.

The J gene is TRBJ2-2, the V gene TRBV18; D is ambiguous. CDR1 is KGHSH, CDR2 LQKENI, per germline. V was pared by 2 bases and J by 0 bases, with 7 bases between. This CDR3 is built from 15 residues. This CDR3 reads CASSPTAANTGELFF. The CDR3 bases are TGTGCCAGCTCACCAACGGCTGCGAACACCGGGGAGCTGTTTTTT. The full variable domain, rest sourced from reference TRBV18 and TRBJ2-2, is NAGVMQNPRHLVRRRGQEARLRCSPMKGHSHVYWYRQLPEEGLKFMVYLQKENIIDESGMPKERFSAEFPKEGPSILRIQQVVRGDSAAYFCASSPTAANTGELFFGEGSRLTVL.

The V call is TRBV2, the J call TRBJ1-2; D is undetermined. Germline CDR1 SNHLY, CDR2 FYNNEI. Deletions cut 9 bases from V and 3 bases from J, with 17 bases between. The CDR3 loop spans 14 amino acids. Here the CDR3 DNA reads TGTGCCAGGACTAGAGAAGACGGGGACTATGGCTACACCTTC. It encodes CARTREDGDYGYTF.